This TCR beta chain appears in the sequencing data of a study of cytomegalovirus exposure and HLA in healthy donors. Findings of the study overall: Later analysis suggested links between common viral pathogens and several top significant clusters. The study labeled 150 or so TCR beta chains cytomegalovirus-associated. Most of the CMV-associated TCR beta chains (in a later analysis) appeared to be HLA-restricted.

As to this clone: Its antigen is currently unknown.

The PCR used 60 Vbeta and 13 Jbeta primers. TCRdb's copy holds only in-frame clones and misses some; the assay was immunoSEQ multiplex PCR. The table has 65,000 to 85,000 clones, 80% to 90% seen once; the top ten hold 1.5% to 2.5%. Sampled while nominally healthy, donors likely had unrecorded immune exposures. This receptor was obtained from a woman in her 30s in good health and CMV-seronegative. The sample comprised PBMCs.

The CDR3 region is CASKWGPSTDTQYF. CDR3 DNA: TGCGCCAGCAAGTGGGGGCCTAGCACAGATACGCAGTATTTT. The chain uses TRBV5-1 and TRBJ2-3; weak D call: TRBD1 (6 bases). Per germline, CDR1 SGHRS and CDR2 YFSETQ. The CDR3 runs to 14 residues. V dropped 6 bases and J dropped 0 bases, with 11 bases sitting between them.